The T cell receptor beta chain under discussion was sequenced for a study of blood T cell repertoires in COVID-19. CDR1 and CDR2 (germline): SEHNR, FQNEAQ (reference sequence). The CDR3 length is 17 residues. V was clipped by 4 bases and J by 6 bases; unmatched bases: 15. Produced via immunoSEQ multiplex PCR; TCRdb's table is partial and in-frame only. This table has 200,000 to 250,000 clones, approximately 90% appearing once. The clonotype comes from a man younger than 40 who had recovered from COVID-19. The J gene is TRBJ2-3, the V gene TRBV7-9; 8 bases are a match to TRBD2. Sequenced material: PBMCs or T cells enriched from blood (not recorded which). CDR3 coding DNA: TGTGCCAGCAGCTGGGAGACAGCCGGGACTAGTGTGGATACGCAGTATTTT. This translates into CASSWETAGTSVDTQYF.